This TCR beta chain was captured by sequencing in a study of early T cells in non-severe SARS-CoV-2 infection. The study, taken as a whole, reports: VDJdb-based annotation leaned toward anti-spike CD8 responses and missed private and CD4 specificities.

This clonotype has more than one count but fewer than ten. As yet, its antigen is unknown. Germline loops: CDR1 MNHNY, CDR2 SVGAGI (reference sequence). CDR3 length equals 13 residues. The V and J ends lost 2 bases and 8 bases respectively, with 12 bases between them. TCRdb fed the 5' RACE reads into MiXCR, producing one record per CDR3 protein. The data contain roughly 52,000 distinct CDR3 sequences, around 7.5% of them singletons. The clonotype was recovered from an adult who was a healthcare worker with PCR-confirmed SARS-CoV-2 infection or an uninfected control (not recorded which). The chain has TRBV6-6 and TRBJ1-2; perhaps TRBD1 as D (5 bases). Material for sequencing was whole blood. The CDR3 is CASSYRGSGGYTF. CDR3 sequence (DNA): TGTGCCAGCAGTTACAGGGGTTCAGGCGGCTACACCTTC.